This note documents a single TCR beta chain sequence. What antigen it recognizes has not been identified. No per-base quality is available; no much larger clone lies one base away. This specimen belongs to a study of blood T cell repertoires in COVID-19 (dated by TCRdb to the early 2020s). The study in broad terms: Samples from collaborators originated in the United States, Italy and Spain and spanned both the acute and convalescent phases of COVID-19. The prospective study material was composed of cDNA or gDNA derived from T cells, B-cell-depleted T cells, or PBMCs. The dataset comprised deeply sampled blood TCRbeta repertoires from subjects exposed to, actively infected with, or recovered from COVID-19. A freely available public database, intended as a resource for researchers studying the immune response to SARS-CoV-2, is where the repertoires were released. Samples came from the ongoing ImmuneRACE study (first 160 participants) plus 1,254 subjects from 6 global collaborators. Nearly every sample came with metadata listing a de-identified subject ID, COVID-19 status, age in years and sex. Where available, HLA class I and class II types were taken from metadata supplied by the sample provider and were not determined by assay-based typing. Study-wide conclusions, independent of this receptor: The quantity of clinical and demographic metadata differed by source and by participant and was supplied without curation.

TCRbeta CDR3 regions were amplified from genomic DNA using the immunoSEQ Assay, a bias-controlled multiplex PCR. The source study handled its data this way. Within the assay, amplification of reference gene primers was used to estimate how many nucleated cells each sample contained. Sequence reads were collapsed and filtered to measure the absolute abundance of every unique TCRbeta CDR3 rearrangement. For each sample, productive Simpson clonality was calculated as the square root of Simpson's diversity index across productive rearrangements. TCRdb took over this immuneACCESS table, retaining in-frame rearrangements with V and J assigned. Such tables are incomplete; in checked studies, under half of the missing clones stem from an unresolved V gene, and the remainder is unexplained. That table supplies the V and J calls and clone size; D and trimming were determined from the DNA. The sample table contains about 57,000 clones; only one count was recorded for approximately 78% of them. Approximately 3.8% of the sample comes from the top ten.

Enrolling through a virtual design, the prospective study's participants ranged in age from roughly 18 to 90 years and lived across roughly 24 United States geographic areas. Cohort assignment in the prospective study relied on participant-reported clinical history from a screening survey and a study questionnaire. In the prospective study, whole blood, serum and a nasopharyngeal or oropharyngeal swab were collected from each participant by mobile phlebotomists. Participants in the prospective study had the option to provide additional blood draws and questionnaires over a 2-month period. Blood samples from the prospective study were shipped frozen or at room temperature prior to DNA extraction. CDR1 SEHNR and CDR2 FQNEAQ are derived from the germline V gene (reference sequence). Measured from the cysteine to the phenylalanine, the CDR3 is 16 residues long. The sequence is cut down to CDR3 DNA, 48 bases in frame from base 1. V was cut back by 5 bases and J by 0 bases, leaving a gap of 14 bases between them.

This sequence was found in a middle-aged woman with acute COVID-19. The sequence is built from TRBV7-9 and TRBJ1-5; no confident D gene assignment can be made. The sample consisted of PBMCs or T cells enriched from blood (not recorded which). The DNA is TGTGCCAGCAGCCGAGGGTCAGGAGATAGCAATCAGCCCCAGCATTTT. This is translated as CASSRGSGDSNQPQHF.